This TCR beta chain was profiled in a study of CD4 T cells in relation to SARS-CoV-2 and coronaviruses. CDR3 length equals 13 residues. Germline CDR1 and CDR2: MNHEY and SVGAGI. The V end lost 0 bases, the J end lost 4 bases, and 5 bases lay between the germline ends. Unexposed donor CD4+ T cells date from about 2011-2018, before the COVID-19 pandemic. The cells were cultured for about ten days before CD4+ T cells were isolated. As regards this clone: Its cognate antigen is unknown.

Here immunoSEQ multiplex PCR was the method, and the copy in TCRdb shows in-frame clones only, minus some. The table has 18,000 or so clones, about 68% seen once. The sequence came from a human donor in good health. Sequenced: CD4+ T cells from PBMCs, cultured in vitro. This rearrangement joins TRBV6-5 to TRBJ2-3; D unclear. CDR3 sequence (DNA): TGTGCCAGCAGTTACTCCGTCGCAGATACGCAGTATTTT. Protein sequence: CASSYSVADTQYF.